The clone carrying this TCR beta chain is large (0.1 to 1%) in the sample. The antigen is not known. TCRdb independently ran MiXCR on the 5' RACE reads; one entry per CDR3 protein. The sample yields 70,000 to 95,000 distinct CDR3 sequences, more than 10% seen once. The CDR3 has 16 amino acids. V lost 7 bases and J lost 2, with 17 bases in between. The sample is drawn from a study of T-cell memory formation after mild COVID-19. Overall study results and limits: Cross-reactive memory appears to have joined, as suggested by some responding clones showing up in pre-infection memory. Contracting clones from day 15 to 85 showed balanced CD4/CD8; later expanders favored CD4+.

The sequence came from a man aged 18 to 29 who had mild COVID-19 (a few samples of this study predate the infection). Cell type and time point are not known. This chain joins TRBV12-3 or TRBV12-4 and TRBJ2-2; no firm D call. Source material: PBMCs or a T cell subset sorted from them (not recorded which). Here the CDR3 reads CASTHLRNINTGELFF. CDR3 coding DNA: TGTGCCAGCACACACCTTCGGAACATCAACACCGGGGAGCTGTTTTTT.